This is a list of T cell receptor beta chains from one sample in a study of T cells in Graves' hyperthyroidism and ophthalmopathy. TCRdb processed the multiplex PCR reads anew with MiXCR; each CDR3 protein has one entry. The data hold nearly 250,000 distinct CDR3 sequences, with about a sixth observed a single time. Sequences were obtained from blood. The receptors stem from a woman in her late teens or twenties with Graves' ophthalmopathy. Each CDR3 is given with its conserved first and last residue. The D gene is left open where the match is weak. Size is omitted from some rows. Given values are once, few, many or a class for expanded clones.

D gene	CDR3 length	clone size	J gene	V gene	CDR3 protein	CDR3 DNA
TRBD1	19	many	TRBJ1-5	TRBV20-1	CSARDIGIDGDRAAQPQHF	TGCAGTGCTAGAGATATTGGCATAGATGGGGACAGGGCAGCACAGCCCCAGCATTTT
TRBD2	14	many	TRBJ2-7	TRBV6-1	CASSYGGGAYEQYF	TGTGCCAGCAGTTACGGCGGGGGGGCCTACGAGCAGTACTTC
.	17	many	TRBJ1-1	TRBV5-1	CASSRGALTGIDTEAFF	TGCGCCAGCAGCAGGGGGGCCCTAACAGGGATTGACACTGAAGCTTTCTTT
TRBD1	14	many	TRBJ1-1	TRBV6-1	CASREDRGYTEAFF	TGTGCCAGCAGGGAGGACAGGGGCTACACTGAAGCTTTCTTT
.	16	many	TRBJ1-3	TRBV2	CASSGDRDGRGNTIYF	TGTGCCAGCAGTGGGGACCGGGACGGCCGAGGGAACACCATATATTTT
.	19	.	TRBJ1-3	TRBV5-5	CASSRYRAPRGGSGNTIYF	TGTGCCAGCAGCCGATACCGGGCCCCAAGGGGAGGCTCTGGAAACACCATATATTTT
.	15	.	TRBJ2-3	TRBV19	CASSPIASCTDTQYF	TGTGCCAGTAGTCCTATAGCGTCCTGCACAGATACGCAGTATTTT
.	13	many	TRBJ1-5	TRBV19	CASSSLSHQPQHF	TGTGCCAGTAGTAGCCTTTCCCATCAGCCCCAGCATTTT
.	14	many	TRBJ2-4	TRBV28	CASSTTGLKNIQYF	TGTGCCAGCAGTACCACAGGCCTCAAAAACATTCAGTACTTC
.	14	.	TRBJ1-6	TRBV5-4	CASSPRTEGSPLHF	TGTGCCAGCAGCCCACGGACCGAGGGTTCACCCCTCCACTTT
.	18	many	TRBJ2-4	TRBV5-8	CASSLSVPISPAKNIQYF	TGTGCCAGCAGCTTGTCGGTCCCGATCTCTCCAGCCAAAAACATTCAGTACTTC
.	12	many	TRBJ2-7	TRBV14	CASSQGGYQQYF	TGTGCCAGCAGCCAAGGCGGCTACCAGCAGTACTTC
.	15	.	TRBJ1-3	TRBV4-3	CASSQDTRSGNTIYF	TGCGCCAGCAGCCAAGATACCCGCTCTGGAAACACCATATATTTT
.	14	many	TRBJ1-1	TRBV5-1	CASSWGDEATEAFF	TGCGCCAGCAGCTGGGGGGACGAGGCCACTGAAGCTTTCTTT
TRBD1	16	.	TRBJ1-2	TRBV5-8	CASTLGGLSWGNGYTF	TGTGCCAGCACCTTAGGGGGCCTCTCTTGGGGAAATGGCTACACCTTC
.	15	few	TRBJ2-2	TRBV6-6	CASSYSGQYTGELFF	TGTGCCAGCAGTTACTCCGGACAGTACACCGGGGAGCTGTTTTTT